The 26 T cell receptor beta chains below come from one sample, sequenced in a study of beta chain features in type 1 diabetes. The study reverse transcribed the entire isolated RNA, so it sequenced expressed TCRB transcripts. TCRdb's table, derived via immunoSEQ multiplex PCR, lists solely in-frame clones and lacks some. The table shows fewer than 350,000 clones, with around a fifth occurring only once. Material for sequencing was naive CD4+ T cells from blood. The receptor source for this set is a woman younger than 30 in good health.

This chain uses TRBV7-9 with TRBJ1-1; 8 nucleotides match TRBD1. Germline V gives CDR1 SEHNR, CDR2 FQNEAQ (reference sequence). V gave up 5 bases and J gave up 8 bases; unmatched junction bases: 10. The CDR3 extends over 14 amino acids. The CDR3 DNA sequence: TGTGCCAGCAGCCCAAGGCAAACAGGGGGGGAAGCTTTCTTT. Translated: CASSPRQTGGEAFF.

J is TRBJ1-4 and V is TRBV5-1; 9 bases are a match to TRBD1. In germline, CDR1 is SGHRS, CDR2 YFSETQ. This CDR3 spans 15 amino acids. J gave up 10 bases and V 2 bases, and 9 bases lay outside the gene matches. CDR3 protein: CASSFITGGEGKLFF. The CDR3 coding sequence is TGCGCCAGCAGCTTTATCACAGGGGGCGAAGGAAAACTGTTTTTT.

The gene calls are TRBV6-5 and TRBJ2-7; D ambiguous. V lost 5 bases and J lost 5, with 13 bases in between. Per germline, CDR1 MNHEY and CDR2 SVGAGI. CDR3 length: 13 amino acids. DNA for the CDR3: TGTGCCAGCAGTCCGACGACAAGGCACGAGCAGTACTTC. As protein: CASSPTTRHEQYF.

The table lists this clone with a few counts. This rearrangement joins TRBV7-8 to TRBJ2-7; tentatively, D is TRBD1 (6 bases). Germline values: CDR1 SGHVS, CDR2 FQNEAQ. With 4 bases removed from V and 12 bases from J, the gap between germline ends came to 13 bases. This CDR3 spans 11 amino acids. The CDR3 coding sequence is TGTGCCAGCAGCTCACAGGGACCTGGGTACTTC. As protein: CASSSQGPGYF.

The J gene is TRBJ2-1, the V gene TRBV7-8, with 10 bases aligning to TRBD2. V was clipped by 3 bases and J by 7 bases; unmatched bases: 3. Germline V lookup: CDR1 SGHVS, CDR2 FQNEAQ. This CDR3 is 14 amino acids long. CDR3 sequence: CASSFSGRRNEQFF. CDR3 nucleotide sequence: TGTGCCAGCAGCTTTAGCGGGAGGAGAAATGAGCAGTTCTTC.

This clone was seen a handful of times. V and J are TRBV11-2 and TRBJ2-1, with 10 nucleotides matching TRBD2. Per germline, CDR1 SGHAT and CDR2 FQNNGV. The V gene end was trimmed by 1 base and the J gene end by 0 bases; junction bases not matched to a gene: 3. The CDR3 runs to 17 residues. The CDR3 region is CASSLAGTSVSYNEQFF. CDR3 bases: TGTGCCAGCAGCTTAGCCGGGACTAGCGTCTCCTACAATGAGCAGTTCTTC. The full variable domain, rest sourced from reference TRBV11-2 and TRBJ2-1, is EAGVAQSPRYKIIEKRQSVAFWCNPISGHATLYWYQQILGQGPKLLIQFQNNGVVDDSQLPKDRFSAERLKGVDSTLKIQPAKLEDSAVYLCASSLAGTSVSYNEQFFGPGTRLTVL.

This clone has only a few counts. The rearrangement links TRBV9 to TRBJ1-2; a possible D gene is TRBD1 (5 bases). Germline V gives CDR1 SGDLS, CDR2 YYNGEE. Trimming cost V 3 bases and J 4 bases, with 13 bases left between them. The CDR3 spans 14 residues. In nucleotides, the CDR3 is TGTGCCAGCAGCGCCGGGGACTTCAGCTATGGCTACACCTTC. Protein sequence: CASSAGDFSYGYTF.

This clone showed up just a few times. One end of the junction varies from germline; a read error may be responsible. V and J are TRBV19 and TRBJ2-4; tentative D call: TRBD1 (6 bases). This CDR3 comprises 14 residues. Germline V CDR1 and CDR2: LNHDA, SQIVND (reference sequence). The CDR3 loop is CASKRTEPSNIQYF. The CDR3 DNA reads TGTGCTAGTAAGAGGACAGAGCCTTCAAACATTCAGTACTTC.

The chain joins TRBV7-2 to TRBJ1-5; D is unclear. Germline assignment: CDR1 SGHTA and CDR2 FQGNSA. CDR3 size: 13 residues. The V gene lost 3 bases and the J gene lost 5 bases, with 8 bases spanning the gap. The CDR3 bases are TGTGCCAGCAGCTTCTTCCCCCATCAGCCCCAGCATTTT. Encoded protein: CASSFFPHQPQHF. The full variable domain, completed using reference TRBV7-2 and TRBJ1-5, is GAGVSQSPSNKVTEKGKDVELRCDPISGHTALYWYRQSLGQGLEFLIYFQGNSAPDKSGLPSDRFSAERTGGSVSTLTIQRTQQEDSAVYLCASSFFPHQPQHFGDGTRLSIL.

The V and J genes are TRBV7-2 and TRBJ1-1; D gene ambiguous. The CDR3 loop spans 11 amino acids. Germline lookup yields CDR1 SGHTA and CDR2 FQGNSA. Trimming removed 3 bases at V and 7 bases at J, with 6 bases between. The CDR3 DNA is TGTGCCAGCAGCTTGAGGATTGAAGCTTTCTTT. This codes for CASSLRIEAFF. The full variable domain, completed using reference TRBV7-2 and TRBJ1-1, is GAGVSQSPSNKVTEKGKDVELRCDPISGHTALYWYRQSLGQGLEFLIYFQGNSAPDKSGLPSDRFSAERTGGSVSTLTIQRTQQEDSAVYLCASSLRIEAFFGQGTRLTVV.

The rearrangement joins TRBV30 to TRBJ1-3; TRBD1 agrees at 9 bases. CDR3 size: 13 residues. Germline CDR1 and CDR2: GTSNPN and SVGIG (reference sequence). Losses at the gene ends were 4 bases for V and 7 bases for J; bases not matched to a gene: 5. The CDR3 sequence: CAWNSGTGNTIYF. CDR3 DNA sequence: TGTGCCTGGAACTCCGGGACAGGGAACACCATATATTTT.

V usage is TRBV19 and J usage is TRBJ2-2, with D maybe TRBD2 (6 bases). V was pared by 5 bases and J by 15 bases, with 13 bases between. Germline values: CDR1 LNHDA, CDR2 SQIVND (reference sequence). CDR3 length: 11 residues. The CDR3 DNA reads TGTGCCAGTAGTGCGGGGTCGTGGTTGTTTTTT. It codes for CASSAGSWLFF.

This clone showed up just a few times. The chain employs TRBV9 and TRBJ2-3; D perhaps matches TRBD2 (5 bases). Trimming pared 4 bases from V and 1 base from J, leaving 16 bases between. The CDR3 length is 16 residues. Germline V gene lookup returns CDR1 SGDLS and CDR2 YYNGEE. This CDR3 is CASSLDGVGGTDTQYF. In nucleotides, the CDR3 is TGTGCCAGCAGCTTGGACGGGGTTGGAGGCACAGATACGCAGTATTTT.

This clone has just a few counts. The rearrangement joins TRBV4-2 to TRBJ2-5, with D perhaps matching TRBD2 (6 bases). Per germline, CDR1 LGHNA and CDR2 YNFKEQ. CDR3 length: 17 amino acids. Trimming left V 1 base short and J 4 bases short, with 19 bases between. In DNA form, the CDR3 reads TGTGCCAGCAGCCAAGGTGTCGGCGGGAAAGGGAGAGAGACCCAGTACTTC. Amino acid sequence: CASSQGVGGKGRETQYF.

The genes are TRBV5-6 and TRBJ1-1; 7 bases fit TRBD1. The CDR3 loop spans 14 amino acids. The V and J ends lost 4 bases and 6 bases, in that order; junction bases with no gene match: 9. CDR1 and CDR2 from the germline V gene are SGHDT and YYEEEE. The CDR3 DNA sequence: TGTGCCAGCAGCCGTCGACAGGGCTTGTCTGAAGCTTTCTTT. This codes for CASSRRQGLSEAFF.

The table lists this clone with a few counts. The chain couples TRBV7-9 to TRBJ2-1; 10 positions match TRBD1. Trimming at V came to 5 bases and at J to 0 bases, leaving 10 bases not matched to a gene. The CDR3 sequence is 18 residues long. CDR1 SEHNR and CDR2 FQNEAQ come from the germline V gene (reference sequence). The CDR3 loop reads CASSPSGQGYTSYNEQFF. The CDR3 coding sequence is TGTGCCAGCAGCCCCTCGGGACAGGGGTATACCTCCTACAATGAGCAGTTCTTC.

This clone was counted a few times. The chain combines TRBV29-1 with TRBJ1-5, with D hard to call. V dropped 4 bases and J dropped 3 bases, with 10 bases sitting between them. The germline CDR1 and CDR2 sequences are SQVTM and ANQGSEA. CDR3 length equals 13 residues. The CDR3 DNA reads TGCAGCGTTGCTGAGGCATTCAATCAGCCCCAGCATTTT. Residues: CSVAEAFNQPQHF.

This clone was detected a few times. The V call is TRBV29-1, the J call TRBJ2-1; D call uncertain. CDR3 size: 14 residues. The germline V gene has CDR1 SQVTM and CDR2 ANQGSEA. The V end was cut by 7 bases, the J end by 6 bases, with 19 bases between. The CDR3 here is CSGRRPREINEQFF. CDR3 nucleotides: TGCAGCGGGCGCCGTCCTAGAGAGATCAATGAGCAGTTCTTC.

The chain has TRBV11-2 and TRBJ2-5; 8 nucleotides align to TRBD2. There are 19 residues in the CDR3. Germline CDR1 is SGHAT and CDR2 is FQNNGV. After removal of 4 bases from V and 7 bases from J, the junction contained 23 bases not matched to a gene. The CDR3 DNA follows: TGTGCCAGCAGCTCGTGGAAATCCCCGGGACTAGAGACCACGGGGACCCAGTACTTC. Translation gives CASSSWKSPGLETTGTQYF.

The rearrangement joins TRBV6-1 to TRBJ2-1; 9 bases line up with TRBD2. The CDR3 has 18 residues. Germline CDR1 and CDR2: MNHNS and SASEGT. J was trimmed by 7 bases and V by 0 bases; bases with no gene match: 13. CDR3 loop: CASSEAGGSSGRRNEQFF. The CDR3 DNA reads TGTGCCAGCAGTGAAGCGGGGGGGTCAAGCGGGAGGCGGAATGAGCAGTTCTTC.

The V call is TRBV7-2, the J call TRBJ2-7, with D uncertain. The germline V gene encodes CDR1 SGHTA and CDR2 FQGNSA. This CDR3 spans 12 amino acids. V lost 4 bases and J 12 bases, leaving 16 bases between the germline ends. CDR3 nucleotides: TGTGCCAGCAGCTACTCGGTTAGTGGGCCGTACTTC. It codes for CASSYSVSGPYF.

This clone was seen only a few times. V is TRBV7-2 and J is TRBJ2-3; 7 bases align to TRBD2. Germline CDR1 SGHTA, CDR2 FQGNSA. Trimming cost V 8 bases and J 1 base; bases outside gene matches: 9. This CDR3 comprises 15 residues. In DNA, the CDR3 is TGTGCCAGCTGTCCTAGCGGTTGGGGCACAGATACGCAGTATTTT. It encodes CASCPSGWGTDTQYF. Full variable domain (remainder filled in from reference TRBV7-2 and TRBJ2-3): GAGVSQSPSNKVTEKGKDVELRCDPISGHTALYWYRQSLGQGLEFLIYFQGNSAPDKSGLPSDRFSAERTGGSVSTLTIQRTQQEDSAVYLCASCPSGWGTDTQYFGPGTRLTVL.

This clone was recorded a few times. CDR3 coding DNA: TGCGCCAGCAGTACCCGAGCGGGGGGTTCCGGGGAGCTGTTTTTT. As protein: CASSTRAGGSGELFF. The chain joins TRBV10-2 to TRBJ2-2; 9 positions agree with TRBD2. The germline CDR1 and CDR2 sequences are WSHSY and SAAADI. V shed 5 bases and J 6 bases; nucleotides not matched to a gene: 7. The CDR3 runs to 15 residues.

The rearrangement links TRBV29-1 to TRBJ2-7; 9 bases fit TRBD1. V lost 4 bases to trimming and J lost 4 bases; unmatched junction nucleotides: 2. The CDR3 loop spans 12 amino acids. Germline CDR1 SQVTM, CDR2 ANQGSEA. The CDR3 protein is CSVADRGYEQYF. In nucleotides, the CDR3 is TGCAGCGTTGCGGACAGGGGATACGAGCAGTACTTC.

V and J are TRBV19 and TRBJ1-2, with 9 positions matching TRBD1. The V segment lost 5 bases and the J segment 5 bases; nucleotides outside the gene matches: 3. The CDR3 is made up of 13 amino acids. Per germline, CDR1 LNHDA and CDR2 SQIVND (reference sequence). The CDR3 DNA follows: TGTGCCAGTAGTGTACAGGGGGCATATGGCTACACCTTC. Protein product: CASSVQGAYGYTF.

V and J are TRBV30 and TRBJ1-6, with D tentatively TRBD1 (5 bases). The V and J ends lost 2 bases and 6 bases respectively, with 8 bases between them. Germline V CDR1 and CDR2: GTSNPN, SVGIG (reference sequence). This CDR3 is built from 13 residues. The CDR3 DNA reads TGTGCCTGGAGTTCCCAGGGTAATTCACCCCTCCACTTT. Its protein is CAWSSQGNSPLHF.